This T cell receptor (beta chain) was observed in a study of blood T cells in healthy people across ages. This clonotype was seen more than once but under ten times. Antigen unknown. Study-wide findings and caveats: Long-lived donors carried more naive CD4+ cells and greater diversity than aged donors.

Through a sample-barcoded 5' primer and a J-beta primer mix, a second PCR was run for about 6 to 11 cycles. Each CDR3 protein is one row after TCRdb ran MiXCR on the 5' RACE reads. The repertoire consists of about 800,000 distinct CDR3 sequences, with around a quarter occurring once and the leading ten covering roughly 3.5%. The length of the CDR3 is 15 residues. V was clipped by 4 bases and J by 4 bases, with 17 bases between them. The germline gives CDR1 KGHSH, CDR2 LQKENI. The sample was also reused in another study, on T cells of mothers and their children. From that report: Per mother, over 9 million TCR beta CDR3 reads were obtained; per child, 2.5 million to 3.5 million. Related and unrelated pairs show TCR recombination output that thymic selection shapes similarly.

Sequenced: blood. This chain joins TRBV18 and TRBJ2-7; D might be TRBD1 (5 bases). The source is a boy aged 10-17 years in good health. The chain's CDR3 is CASSRTDRSLYEQYF. CDR3 sequence (DNA): TGTGCCAGCTCACGCACTGACAGAAGTCTTTACGAGCAGTACTTC.